This TCR beta chain is from a study of CD8+ T cells in alopecia areata. About the study: Tofacitinib administration to treated patients was oral, at 5 to 10 mg twice daily. Study outcomes and limitations: Sequencing of scalp samples also captures resident alphabeta T cells of normal skin.

Details on this clone: The antigen remains undetermined.

Germline assignment: CDR1 SGHRS and CDR2 YFSETQ. Trimming removed 5 bases from V and 3 bases from J, with 13 bases in between. The CDR3 covers 14 residues. Sequencing relied on a cDNA template that was reverse transcribed from extracted RNA. Clones were read by immunoSEQ multiplex PCR, and TCRdb kept only the in-frame ones, dropping some. The sample records over 150,000 clones, about 62% being singletons. Treatment described: oral pan-JAK inhibitor, 5-10 mg twice daily. Alopecia areata patients gave lesional scalp punch biopsies and peripheral blood samples. The material sequenced was CD4+ T cells sorted from blood, taken at week 24, from a patient treated with tofacitinib. The sequence derives from a human donor with alopecia areata. V usage is TRBV5-1 and J usage is TRBJ2-3; tentatively, D is TRBD1 (6 bases). The CDR3 region has the DNA TGCGCCAGCAGGGGGAACAGGGATACAGATACGCAGTATTTT. It yields the protein CASRGNRDTDTQYF.